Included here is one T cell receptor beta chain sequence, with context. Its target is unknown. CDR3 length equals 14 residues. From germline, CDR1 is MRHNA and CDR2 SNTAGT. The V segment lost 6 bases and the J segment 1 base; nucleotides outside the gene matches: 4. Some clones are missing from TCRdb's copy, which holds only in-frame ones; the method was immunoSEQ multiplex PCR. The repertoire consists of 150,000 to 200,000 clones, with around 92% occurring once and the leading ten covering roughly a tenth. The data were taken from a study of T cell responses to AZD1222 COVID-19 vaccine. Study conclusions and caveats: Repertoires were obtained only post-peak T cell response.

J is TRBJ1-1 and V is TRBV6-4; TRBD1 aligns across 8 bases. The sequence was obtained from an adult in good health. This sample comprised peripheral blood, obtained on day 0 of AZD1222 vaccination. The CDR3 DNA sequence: TGTGCCAGCAGGGACAGGGATACGAACACTGAAGCTTTCTTT. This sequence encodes CASRDRDTNTEAFF.